One sample yielded the 17 T cell receptor beta chains listed below, sequenced in a study of Graves' ophthalmopathy and Graves' hyperthyroidism. CDR3 regions of TCR beta were amplified from RNA transcripts. HTBI primers were used in a first-round RT-PCR, which preceded a second-round multiplex PCR. MiXCR, run by TCRdb on the multiplex PCR reads, gives a single entry per CDR3 protein. The table shows roughly 500,000 distinct CDR3 sequences, with roughly an eighth occurring only once. The sample taken for sequencing was blood. The receptors were gathered from a woman aged 25 to 39 with Graves' ophthalmopathy.

This clonotype was detected ten times or more. The V call is TRBV6-2 or TRBV6-3, the J call TRBJ2-2; D unresolved. Germline-derived CDR1 and CDR2 are MNHEY and SVGEGT. V shed 7 bases and J shed 5 bases, with 8 bases lying between them. The CDR3 runs 12 residues. CDR3 bases: TGTGCCAGCAAAAACCAAACCGGGGAGCTGTTTTTT. This codes for CASKNQTGELFF.

This clonotype appeared many times. V usage is TRBV12-3 or TRBV12-4 and J usage is TRBJ1-3; D unclear. The CDR3 totals 11 residues. With 3 bases removed from V and 6 bases from J, the gap between germline ends came to 3 bases. Here the CDR3 reads CASSFTNTIYF. DNA for the CDR3: TGTGCCAGCAGTTTTACAAACACCATATATTTT.

The V gene is TRBV12-3 or TRBV12-4, the J gene TRBJ2-2; 8 bases line up with TRBD1. The length of the CDR3 is 16 residues. V was clipped by 7 bases and J by 1 base; unmatched bases: 8. CDR3 DNA: TGTGCCAGCACCCCTATCGACAGGGGGAACACCGGGGAGCTGTTTTTT. Protein: CASTPIDRGNTGELFF.

The V call is TRBV12-3 or TRBV12-4, the J call TRBJ2-5; the D gene is possibly TRBD2 (6 bases). The CDR3 is 12 amino acids. V lost 4 bases and J 7 bases, leaving 10 bases between the germline ends. CDR3 in DNA: TGTGCCAGCAGTTGGGGGGATGGGACCCAGTACTTC. Translation gives CASSWGDGTQYF.

This clonotype was recorded at least ten times. V gene TRBV9 combines with J gene TRBJ2-7; 12 positions agree with TRBD2. CDR3 size: 17 residues. Losses at the gene ends were 0 bases for V and 4 bases for J; bases not matched to a gene: 8. The germline V gene has CDR1 SGDLS and CDR2 YYNGEE. This chain's CDR3 is CASSVAARTSGDYEQYF. In nucleotides, the CDR3 is TGTGCCAGCAGCGTAGCCGCGAGGACTAGCGGGGATTACGAGCAGTACTTC.

This clonotype came up a few times. The rearrangement links TRBV5-1 to TRBJ2-7; D might be TRBD2 (5 bases). CDR1 is SGHRS and CDR2 is YFSETQ in the germline V gene. V lost 0 bases to trimming and J lost 2 bases, with 12 bases between them. The CDR3 runs to 15 residues. CDR3 DNA sequence: TGCGCCAGCAGCTTGGCTGCGGGTGCAGCCTACGAGCAGTACTTC. The encoded protein is CASSLAAGAAYEQYF.

This clonotype has at least ten counts. The chain links TRBV13 to TRBJ2-7, with D unresolved. V was trimmed by 4 bases and J by 2 bases, leaving 12 bases between them. Germline CDR1 PRHDT, CDR2 FYEKMQ (reference sequence). The CDR3 length is 14 residues. The CDR3 is CASSSGPDAYEQYF. The CDR3 nucleotides read TGTGCCAGCAGCTCCGGGCCAGATGCCTACGAGCAGTACTTC.

There are many counts of this clonotype. The chain combines TRBV6-5 with TRBJ1-5, with 11 positions matching TRBD1. With V trimmed by 4 bases and J by 1 base, 6 bases remained unmatched. The CDR3 extends over 17 amino acids. Per germline, CDR1 MNHEY and CDR2 SVGAGI. The CDR3 here is CASSSAGTGGSNQPQHF. The CDR3 DNA reads as TGTGCCAGCAGTTCGGCCGGGACAGGGGGAAGCAATCAGCCCCAGCATTTT.

This clonotype was detected many times. The chain couples TRBV7-8 to TRBJ2-7, with 9 bases aligning to TRBD2. Germline V CDR1 and CDR2: SGHVS, FQNEAQ. The CDR3 runs to 15 residues. V shed 2 bases, J shed 1 base, and the junction held 3 bases outside the gene matches. DNA for the CDR3: TGTGCCAGCAGCTTATCTAGCGGGATGTCCTACGAGCAGTACTTC. It codes for CASSLSSGMSYEQYF.

To note about this clonotype: A read error may account for a junction end that differs from germline. The chain couples TRBV15 to TRBJ1-3, with 8 bases matching TRBD1. Per germline, CDR1 LNHNV and CDR2 YYDKDF (reference sequence). The CDR3 extends over 15 amino acids. The CDR3 region has the DNA TGTGCCACTAGCAGAGACCCTGGGACAGGAAACACCTTATATTTT. The encoded protein is CATSRDPGTGNTLYF.

This clonotype has ten or more counts. CDR3 sequence (DNA): TGTGCCAGCAGTCCAAGTAAGAGGCCTGATGGCTACACCTTC. It specifies CASSPSKRPDGYTF. The V call is TRBV27, the J call TRBJ1-2; D not certain. CDR3 length: 14 amino acids. Germline-derived CDR1 and CDR2 are MNHEY and SMNVEV (reference sequence). Trimming left V 5 bases short and J 6 bases short, with 16 bases between.

The chain links TRBV5-1 to TRBJ2-7; no clear D. The CDR3 loop spans 13 amino acids. Trimming took 0 bases from V and 7 from J, leaving 11 bases between them. Germline assignment: CDR1 SGHRS and CDR2 YFSETQ. CDR3 amino acids: CASSLVLGEEQYF. The CDR3 coding sequence is TGCGCCAGCAGCTTGGTCCTGGGCGAAGAGCAGTACTTC. The whole variable domain, filled in from reference TRBV5-1 and TRBJ2-7, reads KAGVTQTPRYLIKTRGQQVTLSCSPISGHRSVSWYQQTPGQGLQFLFEYFSETQRNKGNFPGRFSGRQFSNSRSEMNVSTLELGDSALYLCASSLVLGEEQYFGPGTRLTVT.

This clonotype was picked up many times. The CDR3 DNA is TGCGCCAGCAGCTTGGCCTCGGGGCAGGCTATGCGAGCTTTCTTT. It yields the protein CASSLASGQAMRAFF. J is TRBJ1-1 and V is TRBV5-1, with D maybe TRBD1 (5 bases). Trimming left V 0 bases short and J 10 bases short, with 19 bases between. Germline V gene lookup returns CDR1 SGHRS and CDR2 YFSETQ. This CDR3 has 15 amino acids.

There are many counts of this clonotype. The V call is TRBV28, the J call TRBJ2-7, with TRBD2 matching 11 bases. The CDR3 is 14 residues long. After removal of 6 bases from V and 6 bases from J, the junction contained 7 bases not matched to a gene. Germline V gene lookup returns CDR1 MDHEN and CDR2 SYDVKM. The CDR3: CASRYSGRAGEQYF. The CDR3 nucleotides are TGTGCCAGCAGATATAGCGGGAGGGCCGGCGAGCAGTACTTC. Combining the CDR3 with reference TRBV28 and TRBJ2-7 gives the whole variable domain DVKVTQSSRYLVKRTGEKVFLECVQDMDHENMFWYRQDPGLGLRLIYFSYDVKMKEKGDIPEGYSVSREKKERFSLILESASTNQTSMYLCASRYSGRAGEQYFGPGTRLTVT.

There are many counts of this clonotype. This chain links TRBV5-1 with TRBJ2-7; D unclear. Looked up from germline, CDR1 is SGHRS and CDR2 is YFSETQ. V lost 0 bases and J lost 3, with 10 bases in between. The CDR3 contains 14 residues. CDR3 in DNA: TGCGCCAGCAGCTTGGCGACTGGGATCTACGAGCAGTACTTC. It translates to CASSLATGIYEQYF.

There are many counts of this clonotype. V is TRBV7-8 and J is TRBJ1-3; 8 nucleotides align to TRBD1. V lost 5 bases, J lost 4 bases, and 16 bases stayed unmatched. CDR1 and CDR2 (germline): SGHVS, FQNEAQ. The CDR3 runs to 18 residues. For the CDR3, the DNA is TGTGCCAGCAGCACCCTCTCCAGGGGGCCTTCGGGAGGAAACACCATATATTTT. Protein: CASSTLSRGPSGGNTIYF.

In its sample, this clonotype was seen many times. J is TRBJ2-7 and V is TRBV6-1; no definite D call. The CDR3 is made up of 14 amino acids. V gave up 2 bases and J gave up 7 bases, with 15 bases separating them. CDR1 MNHNS and CDR2 SASEGT come from the germline V gene. For the CDR3, the DNA is TGTGCCAGCAGTGAACTGGGCGGATCCTGGGAGCAGTACTTC. Residues: CASSELGGSWEQYF.